One sample yielded the 31 T cell receptor beta chains listed below, sequenced in a study of radiotherapy plus CTLA-4 blockade in lung cancer. The assay was immunoSEQ multiplex PCR, and TCRdb's table has in-frame clones only and misses some. The sample carries tens of thousands of clones, more than 75% recorded once. Specimen: peripheral blood, collected from a patient treated with radiotherapy plus ipilimumab. These TCRs come from a human donor with non-small cell lung cancer who had a complete response to radiotherapy plus ipilimumab.

The chain uses TRBV6-1 and TRBJ2-1, with TRBD1 as a possible D gene (7 bases). The CDR3 contains 15 residues. Germline V lookup: CDR1 MNHNS, CDR2 SASEGT. The V gene lost 4 bases and the J gene lost 5 bases, with 15 bases spanning the gap. The CDR3 is CASSVEGARNNEQFF. The DNA of the CDR3 is TGTGCCAGCAGTGTGGAGGGGGCAAGGAACAATGAGCAGTTCTTC.

The chain links TRBV5-6 to TRBJ1-5; maybe TRBD1 (6 bases). The CDR3 consists of 14 residues. V lost 4 bases and J 1 base, leaving 9 bases between the germline ends. Germline V lookup: CDR1 SGHDT, CDR2 YYEEEE. DNA for the CDR3: TGTGCCAGCAGCCCTACAGGGAGCAATCAGCCCCAGCATTTT. This gives the protein CASSPTGSNQPQHF.

This clone was picked up one time. The chain employs TRBV4-1 and TRBJ2-1; D not resolved. CDR3 length equals 16 residues. Germline-derived CDR1 and CDR2 are MGHRA and YSYEKL. The V end was cut by 2 bases, the J end by 0 bases, with 11 bases between. The chain's CDR3 is CASSQQRRSSYNEQFF. CDR3 nucleotide sequence: TGCGCCAGCAGCCAACAGCGCCGGAGCTCCTACAATGAGCAGTTCTTC.

The rearrangement links TRBV6-1 to TRBJ2-7; the match to TRBD1 covers 11 bases. Germline trimming cut 3 bases from V and 2 bases from J; bases unmatched to any gene: 3. This CDR3 has 15 residues. Germline V gene sequence: CDR1 MNHNS, CDR2 SASEGT. The CDR3 here is CASSDGGQGAYEQYV. DNA of the CDR3: TGTGCCAGCAGTGACGGGGGACAGGGGGCCTACGAGCAGTACGTC.

The gene calls are TRBV5-4 and TRBJ2-2; 8 positions agree with TRBD2. This CDR3 comprises 16 residues. Germline V lookup: CDR1 SGHNT, CDR2 YYREEE (reference sequence). Losses at the gene ends were 1 base for V and 3 bases for J; bases not matched to a gene: 5. CDR3: CASSLPAGGDTGELFF. CDR3 bases: TGTGCCAGCAGCTTGCCCGCGGGGGGTGACACCGGGGAGCTGTTTTTT. The entire variable domain, with the rest obtained from reference TRBV5-4 and TRBJ2-2, is as follows: ETGVTQSPTHLIKTRGQQVTLRCSSQSGHNTVSWYQQALGQGPQFIFQYYREEENGRGNFPPRFSGLQFPNYSSELNVNALELDDSALYLCASSLPAGGDTGELFFGEGSRLTVL.

V gene TRBV19 combines with J gene TRBJ1-2, with TRBD1 identical over 7 bases. Germline lookup yields CDR1 LNHDA and CDR2 SQIVND (reference sequence). V dropped 6 bases and J dropped 7; count of bases not matched to a gene: 8. The CDR3 is 13 amino acids. Written as DNA, the CDR3 is TGTGCCAGTAGCGCTCAGGGGGTGCTTGGCTACACCTTC. It is translated as CASSAQGVLGYTF.

The CDR3 DNA is TGTGCCAGCAGCTTGGAGGGGGGGGGCACCGGGGAGCTGTTTTTT. Translation gives CASSLEGGGTGELFF. The rearrangement links TRBV5-4 to TRBJ2-2, with a tentative D call TRBD2 (7 bases). This CDR3 is built from 15 residues. Trimming cost V 0 bases and J 4 bases, with 10 bases left between them. Germline V gives CDR1 SGHNT, CDR2 YYREEE (reference sequence). The entire variable domain, with the rest obtained from reference TRBV5-4 and TRBJ2-2, is as follows: ETGVTQSPTHLIKTRGQQVTLRCSSQSGHNTVSWYQQALGQGPQFIFQYYREEENGRGNFPPRFSGLQFPNYSSELNVNALELDDSALYLCASSLEGGGTGELFFGEGSRLTVL.

The CDR3 sequence: CASSGLSRGYGNQPQHF. The CDR3 region has the DNA TGTGCCAGTAGTGGGCTGTCCAGGGGGTACGGCAATCAGCCCCAGCATTTT. The chain couples TRBV19 to TRBJ1-5; TRBD1 agrees at 7 bases. Trimming cost V 5 bases and J 2 bases; bases outside gene matches: 12. Germline CDR1 is LNHDA and CDR2 is SQIVND (reference sequence). The CDR3 extends over 17 amino acids.

The J gene is TRBJ2-6, the V gene TRBV4-3; D may be TRBD2 (6 bases). V lost 0 bases and J 3 bases, leaving 12 bases between the germline ends. Germline CDR1 LGHNA, CDR2 YSLEER. This CDR3 spans 17 amino acids. CDR3 DNA: TGCGCCAGCAGCCAAGAGAGGAGGGGAGTTGGGGCCAACGTCCTGACTTTC. It translates to CASSQERRGVGANVLTF.

The rearrangement joins TRBV19 to TRBJ2-5; 7 bases are a match to TRBD2. The CDR3 consists of 17 residues. Looked up from germline, CDR1 is LNHDA and CDR2 is SQIVND (reference sequence). With V trimmed by 5 bases and J by 1 base, 13 bases remained unmatched. In nucleotides, the CDR3 is TGTGCCAGTAGTCGCGGACTAGTTCTTGGGGCCCAAGAGACCCAGTACTTC. It codes for CASSRGLVLGAQETQYF.

The rearrangement joins TRBV28 to TRBJ1-2, with D possibly being TRBD1 (6 bases). Germline assignment: CDR1 MDHEN and CDR2 SYDVKM. There are 16 residues in the CDR3. Trimming left V 4 bases short and J 4 bases short, with 19 bases between. The CDR3 is CASSSYQGRGIYGYTF. In DNA form, the CDR3 reads TGTGCCAGCAGTTCTTATCAGGGGCGGGGGATCTATGGCTACACCTTC.

The rearrangement links TRBV19 to TRBJ1-2, with TRBD1 matching over 8 bases. The CDR3 extends over 15 amino acids. With 7 bases clipped from V and 8 bases from J, the junction kept 15 bases outside the gene matches. Germline CDR1 is LNHDA and CDR2 is SQIVND (reference sequence). The CDR3 loop is CASISKDREERGYTF. DNA for the CDR3: TGTGCCAGTATCTCCAAGGACAGGGAGGAGCGAGGCTACACCTTC.

There are a few counts of this clone. The rearrangement uses TRBV19 and TRBJ2-2; 8 nucleotides agree with TRBD1. Germline V gene lookup returns CDR1 LNHDA and CDR2 SQIVND (reference sequence). The J segment lost 3 bases and the V segment lost 5 bases, leaving 17 bases of the junction unmatched. The CDR3 length is 19 residues. This chain's CDR3 is CASSPTRRTGKGDTGELFF. The CDR3 nucleotides read TGTGCCAGTAGTCCAACCCGCCGGACAGGGAAAGGGGACACCGGGGAGCTGTTTTTT.

The chain is built from TRBV6-7 and TRBJ1-1, with D uncertain. TRBV6-7 is filed as an ORF, its function uncertain. This CDR3 is 15 amino acids long. V gave up 6 bases and J gave up 4 bases, with 18 bases separating them. This CDR3 reads CASRLGWVKGTEAFF. The CDR3, as DNA: TGTGCCAGCAGACTAGGGTGGGTTAAGGGCACTGAAGCTTTCTTT.

J is TRBJ2-6 and V is TRBV10-3, with 9 bases lining up with TRBD1. CDR1 and CDR2 (germline): ENHRY, SYGVKD. The CDR3 extends over 18 amino acids. V shed 6 bases and J 1 base; nucleotides not matched to a gene: 10. This CDR3 reads CAIRTGTGLISGANVLTF. The CDR3 nucleotides read TGTGCCATCAGAACCGGGACAGGGTTAATATCTGGGGCCAACGTCCTGACTTTC.

This sequence joins TRBV4-1 and TRBJ2-7, with a possible D match to TRBD1 (6 bases). Germline assignment: CDR1 MGHRA and CDR2 YSYEKL. V dropped 4 bases and J dropped 5 bases, with 21 bases sitting between them. CDR3 length: 16 amino acids. The CDR3 spells CASSLLVGTGLNEQYV. For the CDR3, the DNA is TGCGCCAGCAGCCTTCTGGTAGGAACAGGGCTCAACGAGCAGTACGTC.

This sequence joins TRBV5-1 and TRBJ1-5; no reliable D call. V was trimmed by 0 bases and J by 6 bases, leaving 13 bases between them. The CDR3 totals 15 residues. In germline, CDR1 is SGHRS, CDR2 YFSETQ. DNA of the CDR3: TGCGCCAGCAGCTTGGAAGGTGGGCACGGTCAGCCCCAGCATTTT. Its protein is CASSLEGGHGQPQHF.

This chain uses TRBV19 with TRBJ1-4; a possible D gene is TRBD1 (6 bases). The CDR3 is 12 amino acids. V was cut by 3 bases and J by 8 bases, with 7 bases left in between. Looked up from germline, CDR1 is LNHDA and CDR2 is SQIVND (reference sequence). The CDR3 region is CASSMGAEKLFF. The CDR3 DNA sequence: TGTGCCAGTAGTATGGGGGCGGAAAAACTGTTTTTT. Full variable domain (remainder filled in from reference TRBV19 and TRBJ1-4): DGGITQSPKYLFRKEGQNVTLSCEQNLNHDAMYWYRQDPGQGLRLIYYSQIVNDFQKGDIAEGYSVSREKKESFPLTVTSAQKNPTAFYLCASSMGAEKLFFGSGTQLSVL.

The chain uses TRBV5-1 and TRBJ2-1, with 8 bases lining up with TRBD2. Germline CDR1 reads SGHRS; CDR2 reads YFSETQ. The junction had 6 bases not matched to a gene; V was cut back by 4 bases and J by 3 bases. The CDR3 sequence is 15 residues long. The CDR3 nucleotides read TGCGCCAGCAGCGATAGCGGGATCTTCTACAATGAGCAGTTCTTC. Translated, it gives CASSDSGIFYNEQFF.

This clone was seen once. V and J are TRBV7-8 and TRBJ2-7, with D maybe TRBD2 (5 bases). Trimming removed 5 bases from V and 0 bases from J, with 8 bases in between. The CDR3 has 13 amino acids. Looked up from germline, CDR1 is SGHVS and CDR2 is FQNEAQ. CDR3 protein: CASSGRDSYEQYV. Written as DNA, the CDR3 is TGTGCCAGCAGCGGCCGGGACTCCTACGAGCAGTACGTC.

This sequence joins TRBV11-3 and TRBJ1-1, with D perhaps TRBD1 (5 bases). V lost 3 bases and J lost 8, with 16 bases in between. The CDR3 has 14 amino acids. The germline V gene encodes CDR1 SGHNT and CDR2 YENEEA. This CDR3 reads CASSFSQGPGEAFF. The DNA for the CDR3 is TGTGCCAGCAGCTTCTCCCAGGGTCCTGGAGAAGCTTTCTTT.

This chain connects TRBV30 to TRBJ2-5, with unresolved D. Trimming stripped 3 bases from V and 0 bases from J, with 2 bases between. Per germline, CDR1 GTSNPN and CDR2 SVGIG (reference sequence). This CDR3 comprises 11 residues. DNA for the CDR3: TGTGCCTGGAGCAACCAAGAGACCCAGTACTTC. Residues: CAWSNQETQYF.

The J gene is TRBJ2-7, the V gene TRBV18; no clear D gene. Trimming removed 6 bases from V and 6 bases from J, with 15 bases in between. This CDR3 is built from 13 residues. CDR1 KGHSH and CDR2 LQKENI come from the germline V gene. CDR3 DNA: TGTGCCAGCTCTATAACCGGCGGCGCCGAGCAGTACGTC. It yields the protein CASSITGGAEQYV.

This clone has a single count. The chain carries TRBV7-9 and TRBJ1-2, with TRBD1 matching 8 bases. Germline-derived CDR1 and CDR2 are SEHNR and FQNEAQ (reference sequence). The length of the CDR3 is 17 residues. Trimming at V came to 6 bases and at J to 2 bases, leaving 14 bases not matched to a gene. CDR3 residues: CASRGRTGLPLNYGYTF. The CDR3 DNA is TGTGCCAGCAGGGGTAGGACAGGGCTACCCCTCAACTATGGCTACACCTTC.

V is TRBV4-3 and J is TRBJ2-7, with TRBD1 as a possible D gene (6 bases). The germline CDR1 and CDR2 sequences are LGHNA and YSLEER. V shed 1 base and J shed 3 bases, with 16 bases lying between them. This CDR3 spans 16 amino acids. The CDR3 loop is CASSQGYSGEGYEQYF. The CDR3 bases are TGCGCCAGCAGCCAAGGCTACTCAGGGGAAGGCTACGAGCAGTACTTC.

The chain combines TRBV6-5 with TRBJ2-7; 11 bases agree with TRBD2. Germline V gene data show CDR1 as MNHEY and CDR2 as SVGAGI. After removal of 6 bases from V and 5 bases from J, the junction contained 9 bases not matched to a gene. There are 15 residues in the CDR3. The CDR3 coding sequence is TGTGCCAGCAGCCCTCATAGCGGGAGGGGTAACGAGCAGTACGTC. It specifies CASSPHSGRGNEQYV.

This clone has a handful of counts. The chain has TRBV5-1 and TRBJ2-5, with 7 bases that match TRBD2. The J call is uncertain, as TRBJ2-7 better fits the DNA end. From germline, CDR1 is SGHRS and CDR2 YFSETQ. CDR3 length: 16 residues. The CDR3 DNA is TGCGCCAGCAGCTCTACGGGAGGCATAGGAGCGTACGAGCAGTACTTC. Amino acids: CASSSTGGIGAYEQYF.

This clone was seen only a few times. Here the CDR3 DNA reads TGCGCCAGCAGCCAACAGGGGATCACTGGAAACACCATATATTTT. This translates into CASSQQGITGNTIYF. The rearrangement joins TRBV4-1 to TRBJ1-3, with D possibly TRBD1 on 6 matching bases. This CDR3 contains 15 residues. V shed 2 bases and J shed 2 bases, with 10 bases lying between them. CDR1 is MGHRA and CDR2 is YSYEKL in the germline V gene.

The rearrangement uses TRBV27 and TRBJ2-3; 11 bases fit TRBD2. The V gene end was trimmed by 4 bases and the J gene end by 2 bases; junction bases not matched to a gene: 17. The germline gives CDR1 MNHEY, CDR2 SMNVEV (reference sequence). This CDR3 spans 20 amino acids. CDR3 DNA sequence: TGTGCCAGCAGTTCCCCCCCGGGACTAGCGGAGATGGTGGACACAGATACGCAGTATTTT. This encodes CASSSPPGLAEMVDTDTQYF.

The V gene is TRBV19, the J gene TRBJ2-1; possibly TRBD1 for D (6 bases). Germline CDR1 and CDR2: LNHDA and SQIVND (reference sequence). This CDR3 has 13 residues. Trimming took 10 bases from V and 6 from J, leaving 16 bases between them. The CDR3 DNA sequence: TGTGCCACTAACTCCGGACAGACCAATGAGCAGTTCTTC. Protein product: CATNSGQTNEQFF.

This rearrangement joins TRBV19 to TRBJ1-4, with D perhaps TRBD1 (6 bases). In germline, CDR1 is LNHDA, CDR2 SQIVND (reference sequence). The V end lost 5 bases, the J end lost 7 bases, and 20 bases lay between the germline ends. The CDR3 length is 16 residues. DNA of the CDR3: TGTGCCAGTAGTCTTCGAGGGGGAATGGCTGTTGAAAAACTGTTTTTT. This sequence encodes CASSLRGGMAVEKLFF.